The TCR beta chain described here comes from a study of blood T cells in healthy people across ages. Primers used in a second PCR of roughly 6 to 11 cycles were a sample-barcoded 5' primer and a J-beta primer mix. MiXCR was run by TCRdb on the 5' RACE reads, yielding one entry per CDR3 protein. The table includes some 800,000 distinct CDR3 sequences, approximately 44% detected once. The length of the CDR3 is 12 residues. The germline CDR1 and CDR2 sequences are SGHRS and YFSETQ. The V end was cut by 5 bases, the J end by 14 bases, with 14 bases between. Study-wide findings and caveats: Among long-lived donors, naive CD4+ cells were more numerous and diversity higher than in aged donors. Across the age range, TCR beta diversity per million T cells fell in a roughly linear way.

To note about this clonotype: The antigen is undetermined.

The people who gave samples were healthy Caucasians from Russia, aged roughly 6 to 90. The chain links TRBV5-1 to TRBJ1-6, with D possibly being TRBD1 (6 bases). The origin of this receptor is a man between 60 and 75 years old in good health. Sequencing was carried out using blood. CDR3 bases: TGCGCCAGCAGACACCTCGAGGGGGCCCTCCACTTT. This encodes CASRHLEGALHF.